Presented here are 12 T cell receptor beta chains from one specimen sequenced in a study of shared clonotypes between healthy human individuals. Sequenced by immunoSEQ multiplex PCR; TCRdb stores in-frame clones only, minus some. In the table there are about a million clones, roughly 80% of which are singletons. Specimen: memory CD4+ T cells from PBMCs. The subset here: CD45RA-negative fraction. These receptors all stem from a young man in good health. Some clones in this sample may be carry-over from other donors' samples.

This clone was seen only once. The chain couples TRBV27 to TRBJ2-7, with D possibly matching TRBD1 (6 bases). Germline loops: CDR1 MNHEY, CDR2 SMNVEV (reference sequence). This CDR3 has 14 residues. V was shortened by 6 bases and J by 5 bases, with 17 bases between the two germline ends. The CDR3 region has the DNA TGTGCCAGCAGCATACAACAGGGTCGGGACGAGCAGTACTTC. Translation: CASSIQQGRDEQYF.

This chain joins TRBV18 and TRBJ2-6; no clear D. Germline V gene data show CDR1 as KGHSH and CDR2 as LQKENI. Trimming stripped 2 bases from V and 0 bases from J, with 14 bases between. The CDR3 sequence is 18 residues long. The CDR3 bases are TGTGCCAGCTCACCAAGGATTAGCCCTAGCTCTGGGGCCAACGTCCTGACTTTC. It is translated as CASSPRISPSSGANVLTF.

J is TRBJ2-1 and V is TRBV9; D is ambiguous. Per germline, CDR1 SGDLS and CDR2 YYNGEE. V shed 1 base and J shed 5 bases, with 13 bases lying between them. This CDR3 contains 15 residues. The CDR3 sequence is CASSVNGISNNEQFF. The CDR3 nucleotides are TGTGCCAGCAGCGTAAATGGCATAAGTAACAATGAGCAGTTCTTC.

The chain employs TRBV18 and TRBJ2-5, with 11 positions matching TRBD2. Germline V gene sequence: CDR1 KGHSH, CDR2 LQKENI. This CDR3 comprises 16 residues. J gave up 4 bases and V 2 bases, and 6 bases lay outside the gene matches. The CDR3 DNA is TGTGCCAGCTCACCAGGGAGGCTAGCGGGAGGAGAGACCCAGTACTTC. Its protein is CASSPGRLAGGETQYF.

The CDR3 region has the DNA TGCGCCAGCAGCTTGTTAGGGGAGAGTGGAAACATTCAGTACTTC. The encoded protein is CASSLLGESGNIQYF. The chain carries TRBV5-1 and TRBJ2-4; D possibly matches TRBD1 or TRBD2 (5 bases each). In germline, CDR1 is SGHRS, CDR2 YFSETQ. CDR3 size: 15 residues. The V end was cut by 1 base, the J end by 6 bases, with 14 bases between.

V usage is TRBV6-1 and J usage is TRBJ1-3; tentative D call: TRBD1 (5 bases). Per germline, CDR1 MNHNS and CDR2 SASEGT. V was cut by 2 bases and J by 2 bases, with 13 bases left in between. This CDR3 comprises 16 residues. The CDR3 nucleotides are TGTGCCAGCAGTGAAACAGCAGGGTACACTGGAAACACCATATATTTT. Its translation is CASSETAGYTGNTIYF.

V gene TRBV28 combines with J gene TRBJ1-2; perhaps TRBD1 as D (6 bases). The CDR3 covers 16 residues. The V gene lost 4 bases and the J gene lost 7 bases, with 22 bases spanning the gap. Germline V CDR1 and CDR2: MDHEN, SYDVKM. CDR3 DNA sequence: TGTGCCAGCAGTTCTCTGACGGGGGCCGTAGTCCGTGGCTACACCTTC. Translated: CASSSLTGAVVRGYTF.

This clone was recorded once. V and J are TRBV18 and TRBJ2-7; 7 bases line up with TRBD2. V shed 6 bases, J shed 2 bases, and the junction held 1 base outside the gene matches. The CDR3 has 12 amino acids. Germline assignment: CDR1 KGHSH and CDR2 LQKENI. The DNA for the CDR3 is TGTGCCAGCTCGCTAGCGGCCTACGAGCAGTACTTC. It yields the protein CASSLAAYEQYF.

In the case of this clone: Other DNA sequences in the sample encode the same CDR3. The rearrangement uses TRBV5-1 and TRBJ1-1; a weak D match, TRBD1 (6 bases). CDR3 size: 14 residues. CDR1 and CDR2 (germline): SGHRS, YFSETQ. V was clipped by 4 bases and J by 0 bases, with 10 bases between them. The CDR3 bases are TGCGCCAGCAGCCTGGGACACCTGAACACTGAAGCTTTCTTT. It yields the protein CASSLGHLNTEAFF.

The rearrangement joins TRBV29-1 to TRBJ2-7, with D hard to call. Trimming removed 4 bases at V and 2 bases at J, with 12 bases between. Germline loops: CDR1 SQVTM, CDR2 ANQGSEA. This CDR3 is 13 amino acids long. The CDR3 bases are TGCAGCGTTGGCAACGCATTTGCCTACGAGCAGTACTTC. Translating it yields CSVGNAFAYEQYF.

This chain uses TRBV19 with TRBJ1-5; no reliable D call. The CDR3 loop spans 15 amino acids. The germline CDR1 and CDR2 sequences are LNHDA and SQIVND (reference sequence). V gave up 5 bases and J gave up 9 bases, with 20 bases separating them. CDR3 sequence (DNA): TGTGCCAGTAGTCCCGCGTTGCCAGAGACGAGGCCCCAGCATTTT. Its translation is CASSPALPETRPQHF.

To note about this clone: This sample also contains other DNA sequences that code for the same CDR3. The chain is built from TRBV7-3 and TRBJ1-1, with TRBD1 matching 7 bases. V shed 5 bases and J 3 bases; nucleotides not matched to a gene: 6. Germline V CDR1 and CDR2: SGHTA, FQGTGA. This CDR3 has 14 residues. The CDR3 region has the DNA TGTGCCAGCAGCCCTACAGGGGTAGACACTGAAGCTTTCTTT. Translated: CASSPTGVDTEAFF.